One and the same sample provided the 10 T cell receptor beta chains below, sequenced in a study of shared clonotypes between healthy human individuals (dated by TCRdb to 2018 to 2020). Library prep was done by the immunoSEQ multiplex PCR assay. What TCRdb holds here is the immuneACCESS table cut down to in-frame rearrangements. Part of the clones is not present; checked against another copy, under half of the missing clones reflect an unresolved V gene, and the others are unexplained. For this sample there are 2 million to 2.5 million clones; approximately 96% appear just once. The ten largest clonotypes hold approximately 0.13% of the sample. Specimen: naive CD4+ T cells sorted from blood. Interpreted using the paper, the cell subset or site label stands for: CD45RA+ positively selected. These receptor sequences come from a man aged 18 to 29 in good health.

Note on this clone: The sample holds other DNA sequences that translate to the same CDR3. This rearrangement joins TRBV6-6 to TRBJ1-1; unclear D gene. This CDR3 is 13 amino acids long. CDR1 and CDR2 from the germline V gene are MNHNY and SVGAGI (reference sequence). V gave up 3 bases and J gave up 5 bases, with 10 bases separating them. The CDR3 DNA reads TGTGCCAGCAGTTATGGCCTTGGGACTGAAGCTTTCTTT. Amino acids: CASSYGLGTEAFF.

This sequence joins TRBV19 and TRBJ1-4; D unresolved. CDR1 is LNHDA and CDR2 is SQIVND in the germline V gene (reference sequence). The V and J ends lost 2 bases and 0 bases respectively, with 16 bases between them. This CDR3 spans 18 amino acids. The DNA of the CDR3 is TGTGCCAGTAGTATACTTCGTCCGCTTGGCGCAACTAATGAAAAACTGTTTTTT. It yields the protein CASSILRPLGATNEKLFF. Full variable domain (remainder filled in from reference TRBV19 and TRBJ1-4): DGGITQSPKYLFRKEGQNVTLSCEQNLNHDAMYWYRQDPGQGLRLIYYSQIVNDFQKGDIAEGYSVSREKKESFPLTVTSAQKNPTAFYLCASSILRPLGATNEKLFFGSGTQLSVL.

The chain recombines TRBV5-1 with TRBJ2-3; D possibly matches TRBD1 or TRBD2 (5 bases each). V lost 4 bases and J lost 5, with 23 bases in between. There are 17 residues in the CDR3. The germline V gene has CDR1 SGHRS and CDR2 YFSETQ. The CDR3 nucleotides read TGCGCCAGCAGCGTCCCCTACAGTGAGGGGTCGGTAGATACGCAGTATTTT. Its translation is CASSVPYSEGSVDTQYF. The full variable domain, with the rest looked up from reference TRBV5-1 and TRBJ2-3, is KAGVTQTPRYLIKTRGQQVTLSCSPISGHRSVSWYQQTPGQGLQFLFEYFSETQRNKGNFPGRFSGRQFSNSRSEMNVSTLELGDSALYLCASSVPYSEGSVDTQYFGPGTRLTVL.

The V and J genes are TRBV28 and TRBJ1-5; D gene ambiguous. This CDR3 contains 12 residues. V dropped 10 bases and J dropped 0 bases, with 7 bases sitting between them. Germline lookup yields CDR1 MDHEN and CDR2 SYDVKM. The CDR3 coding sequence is TGTGCCACCAAGGGTAGCAATCAGCCCCAGCATTTT. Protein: CATKGSNQPQHF.

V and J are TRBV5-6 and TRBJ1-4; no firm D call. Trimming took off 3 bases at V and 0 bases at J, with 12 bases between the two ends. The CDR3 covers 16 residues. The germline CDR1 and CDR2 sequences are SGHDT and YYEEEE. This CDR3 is CASSSGRYATNEKLFF. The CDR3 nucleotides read TGTGCCAGCAGCTCAGGACGGTATGCAACTAATGAAAAACTGTTTTTT.

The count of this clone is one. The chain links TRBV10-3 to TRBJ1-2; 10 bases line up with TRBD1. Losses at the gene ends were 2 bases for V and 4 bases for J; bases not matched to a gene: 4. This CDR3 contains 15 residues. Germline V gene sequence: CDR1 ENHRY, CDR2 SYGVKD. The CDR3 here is CAISEGTGVSYGYTF. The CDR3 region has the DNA TGTGCCATCAGTGAGGGGACAGGGGTGAGCTATGGCTACACCTTC.

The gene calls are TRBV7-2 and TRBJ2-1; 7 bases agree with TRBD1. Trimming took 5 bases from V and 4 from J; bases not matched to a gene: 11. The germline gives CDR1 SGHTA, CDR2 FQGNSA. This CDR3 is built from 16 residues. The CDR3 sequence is CASSASTGQRYNEQFF. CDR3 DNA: TGTGCCAGCAGCGCATCGACGGGACAGAGATACAATGAGCAGTTCTTC.

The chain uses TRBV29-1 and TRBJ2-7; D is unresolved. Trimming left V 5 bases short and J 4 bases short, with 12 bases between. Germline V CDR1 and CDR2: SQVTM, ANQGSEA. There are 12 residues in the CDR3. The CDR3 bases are TGCAGCGTTTTAAAGGAAGGGTACGAGCAGTACTTC. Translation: CSVLKEGYEQYF.

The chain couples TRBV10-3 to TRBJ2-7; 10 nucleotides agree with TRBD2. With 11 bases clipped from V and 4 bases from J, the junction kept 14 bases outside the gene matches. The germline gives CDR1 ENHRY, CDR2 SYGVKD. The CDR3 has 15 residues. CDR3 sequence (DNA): TGTGCCGTGGTCGACGAGCGGGGGGGCTTGTACGAGCAGTACTTC. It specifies CAVVDERGGLYEQYF.

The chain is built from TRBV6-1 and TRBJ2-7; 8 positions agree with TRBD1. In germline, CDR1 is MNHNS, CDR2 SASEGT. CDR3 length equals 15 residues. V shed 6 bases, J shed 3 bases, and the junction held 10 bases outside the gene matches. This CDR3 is CASREPGQAVYEQYF. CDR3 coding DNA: TGTGCCAGCAGAGAGCCGGGACAGGCGGTCTACGAGCAGTACTTC.